This T cell receptor beta chain was identified in a study of blood T cell repertoires in COVID-19 (dated by TCRdb to 2018 to 2021). Turning to the overall study: The collaborator samples originated in the United States, Italy and Spain and spanned the acute and convalescent phases of COVID-19. The prospective study material was composed of cDNA or gDNA derived from T cells, B-cell-depleted T cells, or PBMCs. Subjects who had been exposed to COVID-19, were actively infected with it, or had recovered from it provided the deeply sampled blood TCRbeta repertoires that made up the dataset. A freely available public database, intended as a resource for researchers studying the immune response to SARS-CoV-2, is where the repertoires were released. Samples came from the ongoing ImmuneRACE study (first 160 participants) plus 1,254 subjects from 6 global collaborators. The sample metadata nearly always contained a de-identified subject ID, COVID-19 status, age in years and sex. Where available, HLA class I and class II types were taken from metadata supplied by the sample provider and were not determined by assay-based typing. Overall study results and their limits: How much clinical and demographic metadata was included differed by source and by participant, and the metadata was provided uncurated.

The cysteine opens and the phenylalanine closes a CDR3 of 15 amino acids. The kept DNA is CDR3 alone, 45 bases in frame from the first base. CDR1 and CDR2 are read off the germline V gene as MNHEY and SVGAGI. Germline trimming amounts to 7 bases on V and 4 bases on J, with 10 as the count of junction bases outside the gene matches. To note about this clone: Its antigen target is currently unknown. One base away there is no much larger clone; base qualities are not given.

TCRbeta CDR3 regions were amplified from genomic DNA by means of the immunoSEQ Assay, a bias-controlled multiplex PCR. In the original analysis: Within the assay, amplification of reference gene primers was used to estimate how many nucleated cells each sample contained. To quantify the absolute abundance of each unique TCRbeta CDR3 rearrangement, sequence reads were collapsed and filtered. Productive Simpson clonality was computed per sample as the square root of Simpson's diversity index over productive rearrangements. This immuneACCESS table, as held by TCRdb, lists in-frame sequences with V and J called but not all clones. Of the missing ones, under half trace to an unresolved V gene in checked studies; the others have no known cause. From that table come the V and J calls and clone size; the DNA was used to work out D and trimming. Here the sample has hundreds of thousands of clones; roughly 87% occur a single time. Roughly 3% of the sample lies in the top ten.

Participants in the prospective study were aged roughly 18 to 90 years, lived in 20 to 30 United States geographic areas, and enrolled through a virtual design. In the prospective study, participants were assigned to cohorts based on the clinical history participants reported in a screening survey and a study questionnaire. For ImmuneRACE Cohort 3, a participant was defined as recovered based on two consecutive negative NP/OP PCR tests, clearance by a healthcare professional, or resolution of symptoms. Each participant in the prospective study had whole blood, serum and a nasopharyngeal or oropharyngeal swab collected by mobile phlebotomists. Over an approximately 2-month period, participants in the prospective study had the option of providing additional blood draws and questionnaires. Before DNA extraction, blood samples from the prospective study were shipped at room temperature or frozen.

The receptor's source is a woman in her thirties who had recovered from COVID-19. Sequencing used PBMCs or T cells enriched from blood (not recorded which). The chain was built from TRBV6-5 and TRBJ1-5; 7 central bases correspond to TRBD1. The sequence in DNA is TGTGCCAGCAACTTGAGACAGGGCGGGAATCAGCCCCAGCATTTT. It codes for CASNLRQGGNQPQHF.